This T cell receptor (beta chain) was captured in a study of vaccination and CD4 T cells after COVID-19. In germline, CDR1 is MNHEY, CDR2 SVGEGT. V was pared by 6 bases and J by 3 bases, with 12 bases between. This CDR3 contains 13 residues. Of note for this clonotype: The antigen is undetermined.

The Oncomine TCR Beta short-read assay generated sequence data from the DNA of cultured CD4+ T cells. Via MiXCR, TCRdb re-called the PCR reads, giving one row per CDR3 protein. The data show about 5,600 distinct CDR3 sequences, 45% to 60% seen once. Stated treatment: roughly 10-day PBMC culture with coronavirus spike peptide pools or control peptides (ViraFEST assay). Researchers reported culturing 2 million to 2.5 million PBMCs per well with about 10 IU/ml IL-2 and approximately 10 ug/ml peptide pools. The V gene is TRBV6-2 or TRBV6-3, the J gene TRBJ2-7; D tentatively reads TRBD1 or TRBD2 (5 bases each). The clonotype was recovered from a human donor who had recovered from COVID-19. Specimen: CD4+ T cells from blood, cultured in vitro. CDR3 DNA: TGTGCCAGCAGAACCGGGACCTTCTACGAGCAGTACTTC. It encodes CASRTGTFYEQYF.